This T cell receptor (beta chain) was obtained from a study of blood T cell repertoires in COVID-19. Some clones are missing from TCRdb's copy, which holds only in-frame ones; the method was immunoSEQ multiplex PCR. This sample has 400,000 to 550,000 clones, with around 90% found just once. CDR1 and CDR2 (germline): ENHRY, SYGVKD. CDR3 length: 15 amino acids. V gave up 10 bases and J gave up 5 bases; unmatched junction bases: 14. The sample consisted of PBMCs or T cells enriched from blood (not recorded which). The chain has TRBV10-3 and TRBJ2-1, with 7 bases matching TRBD2. This TCR was recovered from a woman aged 18 to 35 with acute COVID-19. The CDR3 sequence is CANSRQRGLNNEQFF. In DNA form, the CDR3 reads TGTGCCAACTCTAGACAGCGGGGACTTAACAATGAGCAGTTCTTC.